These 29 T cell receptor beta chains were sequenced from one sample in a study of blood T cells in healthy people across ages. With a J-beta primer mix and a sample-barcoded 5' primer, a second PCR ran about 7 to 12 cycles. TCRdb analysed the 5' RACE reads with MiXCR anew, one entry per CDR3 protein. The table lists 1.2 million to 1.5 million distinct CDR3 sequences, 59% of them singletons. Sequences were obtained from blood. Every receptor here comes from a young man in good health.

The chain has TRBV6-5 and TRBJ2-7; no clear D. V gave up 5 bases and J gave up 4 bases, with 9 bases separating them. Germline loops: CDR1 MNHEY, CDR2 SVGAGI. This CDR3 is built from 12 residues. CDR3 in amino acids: CASSHNPYEQYF. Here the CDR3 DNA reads TGTGCCAGCAGTCATAACCCGTACGAGCAGTACTTC.

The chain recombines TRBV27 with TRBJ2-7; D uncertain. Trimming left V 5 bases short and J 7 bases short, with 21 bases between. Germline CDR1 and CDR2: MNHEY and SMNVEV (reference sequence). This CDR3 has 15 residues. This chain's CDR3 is CASSLSVGTKGEQYF. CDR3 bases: TGTGCCAGCAGTCTTTCGGTGGGTACGAAAGGAGAGCAGTACTTC.

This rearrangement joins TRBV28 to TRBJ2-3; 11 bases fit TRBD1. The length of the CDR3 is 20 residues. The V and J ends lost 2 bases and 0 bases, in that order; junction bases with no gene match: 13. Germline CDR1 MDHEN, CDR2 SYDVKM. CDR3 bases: TGTGCCAGCAGTTTAAGAAAGGGGGGACAGGGGGGTCGGAGCACAGATACGCAGTATTTT. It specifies CASSLRKGGQGGRSTDTQYF.

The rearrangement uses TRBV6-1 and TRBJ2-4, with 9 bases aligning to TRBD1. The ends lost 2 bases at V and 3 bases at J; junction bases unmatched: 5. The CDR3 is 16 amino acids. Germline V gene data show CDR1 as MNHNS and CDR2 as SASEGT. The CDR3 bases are TGTGCCAGCAGTGAATACAGGGGGCAAGGCAAAAACATTCAGTACTTC. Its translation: CASSEYRGQGKNIQYF.

The chain's CDR3 is CSASMGGVNYGYTF. The CDR3 DNA reads TGCAGTGCTAGTATGGGGGGCGTTAACTATGGCTACACCTTC. The chain uses TRBV20-1 and TRBJ1-2; D is perhaps TRBD1 (6 bases). The CDR3 has 14 residues. Germline CDR1 DFQATT, CDR2 SNEGSKA (reference sequence). V lost 3 bases, J lost 1 base, and 12 bases lay in between.

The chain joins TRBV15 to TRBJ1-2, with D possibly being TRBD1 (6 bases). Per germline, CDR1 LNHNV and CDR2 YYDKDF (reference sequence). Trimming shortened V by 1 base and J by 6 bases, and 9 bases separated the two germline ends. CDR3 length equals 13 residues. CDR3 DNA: TGTGCCACCAGCAGAGGGGGGCATGATGGCTACACCTTC. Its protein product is CATSRGGHDGYTF.

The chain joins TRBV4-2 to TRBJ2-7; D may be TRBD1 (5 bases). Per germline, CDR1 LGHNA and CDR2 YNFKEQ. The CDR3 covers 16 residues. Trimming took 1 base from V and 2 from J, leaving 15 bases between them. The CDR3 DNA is TGTGCCAGCAGCCAAGCGACCCAGGGTCGCGCCTACGAGCAGTACTTC. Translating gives CASSQATQGRAYEQYF.

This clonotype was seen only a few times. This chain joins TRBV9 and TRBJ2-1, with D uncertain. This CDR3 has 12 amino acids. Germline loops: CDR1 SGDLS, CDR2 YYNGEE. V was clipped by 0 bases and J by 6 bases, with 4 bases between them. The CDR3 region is CASSVGPNEQFF. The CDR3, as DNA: TGTGCCAGCAGCGTAGGACCCAATGAGCAGTTCTTC.

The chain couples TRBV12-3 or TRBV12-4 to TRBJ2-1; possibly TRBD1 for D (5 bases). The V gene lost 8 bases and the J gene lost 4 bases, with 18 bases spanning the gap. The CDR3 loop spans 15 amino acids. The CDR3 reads CASGRTEAGYNEQFF. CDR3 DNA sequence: TGTGCCAGCGGGCGGACGGAAGCAGGGTACAATGAGCAGTTCTTC.

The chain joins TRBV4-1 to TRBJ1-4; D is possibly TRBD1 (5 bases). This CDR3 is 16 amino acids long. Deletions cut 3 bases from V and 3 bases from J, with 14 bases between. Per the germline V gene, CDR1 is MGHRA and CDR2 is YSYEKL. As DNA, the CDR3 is TGCGCCAGCAGCCAGGAACCTGGGACCGCTAATGAAAAACTGTTTTTT. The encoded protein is CASSQEPGTANEKLFF.

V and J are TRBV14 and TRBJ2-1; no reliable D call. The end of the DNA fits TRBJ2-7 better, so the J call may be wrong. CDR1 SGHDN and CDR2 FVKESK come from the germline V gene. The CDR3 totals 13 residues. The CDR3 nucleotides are TGTGCCAGCAGCCAAGGGCAGGTCGGCGAGCAGTACTTC. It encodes CASSQGQVGEQYF.

The CDR3 DNA sequence: TGTGCCAGCAGTCCAATAGCGGGAGCAGACACCGGGGAGCTGTTTTTT. Translation gives CASSPIAGADTGELFF. This rearrangement joins TRBV12-3 or TRBV12-4 to TRBJ2-2, with 9 bases identical to TRBD2. This CDR3 has 16 amino acids. V shed 5 bases, J shed 3 bases, and the junction held 7 bases outside the gene matches.

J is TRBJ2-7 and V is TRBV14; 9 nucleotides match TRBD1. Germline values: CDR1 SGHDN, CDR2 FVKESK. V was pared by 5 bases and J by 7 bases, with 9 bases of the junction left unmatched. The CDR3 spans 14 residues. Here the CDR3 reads CASSGGQGQREQYF. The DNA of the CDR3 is TGTGCCAGCAGCGGGGGACAGGGACAGCGGGAGCAGTACTTC.

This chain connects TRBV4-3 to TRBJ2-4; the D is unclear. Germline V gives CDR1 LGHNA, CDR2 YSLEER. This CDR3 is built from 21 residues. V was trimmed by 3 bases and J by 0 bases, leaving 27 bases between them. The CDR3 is CASSQDIYRPEMRLAKNIQYF. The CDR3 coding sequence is TGCGCCAGCAGCCAGGATATCTACAGACCCGAGATGAGACTAGCCAAAAACATTCAGTACTTC.

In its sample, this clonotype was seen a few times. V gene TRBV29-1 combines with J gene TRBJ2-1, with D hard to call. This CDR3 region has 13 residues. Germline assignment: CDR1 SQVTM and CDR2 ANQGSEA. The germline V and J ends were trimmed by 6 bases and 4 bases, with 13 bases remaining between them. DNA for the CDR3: TGCAGCGTGCTCCGTAAGGGTTACAATGAGCAGTTCTTC. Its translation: CSVLRKGYNEQFF.

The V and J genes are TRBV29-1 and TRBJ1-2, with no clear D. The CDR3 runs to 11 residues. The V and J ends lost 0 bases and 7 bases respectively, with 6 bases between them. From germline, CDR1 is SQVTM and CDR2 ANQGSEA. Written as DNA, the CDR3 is TGCAGCGTTGAAGACGCCCGTGGCTACACCTTC. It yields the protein CSVEDARGYTF. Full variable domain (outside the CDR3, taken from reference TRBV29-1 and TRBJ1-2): SAVISQKPSRDICQRGTSLTIQCQVDSQVTMMFWYRQQPGQSLTLIATANQGSEATYESGFVIDKFPISRPNLTFSTLTVSNMSPEDSSIYLCSVEDARGYTFGSGTRLTVV.

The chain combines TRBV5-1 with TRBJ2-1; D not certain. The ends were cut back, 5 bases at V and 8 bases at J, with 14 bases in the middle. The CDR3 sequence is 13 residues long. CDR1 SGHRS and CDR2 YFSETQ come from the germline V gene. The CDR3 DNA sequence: TGCGCCAGCAGGGCCGCCATGGTTGATGAGCAGTTCTTC. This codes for CASRAAMVDEQFF.

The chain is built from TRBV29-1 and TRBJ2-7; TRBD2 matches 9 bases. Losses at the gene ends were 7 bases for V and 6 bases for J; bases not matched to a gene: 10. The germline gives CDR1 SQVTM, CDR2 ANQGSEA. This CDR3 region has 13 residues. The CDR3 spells CSATPSGNGEQYF. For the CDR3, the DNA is TGCAGCGCTACACCTAGCGGGAACGGCGAGCAGTACTTC.

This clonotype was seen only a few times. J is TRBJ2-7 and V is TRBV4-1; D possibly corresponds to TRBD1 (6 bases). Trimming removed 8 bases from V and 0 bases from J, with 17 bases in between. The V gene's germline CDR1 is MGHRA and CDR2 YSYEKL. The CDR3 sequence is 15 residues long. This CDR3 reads CASSGFSDSSYEQYF. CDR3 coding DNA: TGCGCCAGCTCTGGATTCTCGGACAGCTCCTACGAGCAGTACTTC.

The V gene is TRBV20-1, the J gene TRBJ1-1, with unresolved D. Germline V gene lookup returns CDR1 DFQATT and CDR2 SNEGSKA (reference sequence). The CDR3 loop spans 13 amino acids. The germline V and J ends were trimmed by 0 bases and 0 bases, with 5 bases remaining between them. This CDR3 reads CSARDIMNTEAFF. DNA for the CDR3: TGCAGTGCTAGAGATATTATGAACACTGAAGCTTTCTTT.

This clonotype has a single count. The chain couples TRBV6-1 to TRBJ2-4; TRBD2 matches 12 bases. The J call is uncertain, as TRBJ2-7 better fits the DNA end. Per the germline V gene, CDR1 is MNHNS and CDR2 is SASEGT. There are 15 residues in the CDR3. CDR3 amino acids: CASSEATGLAGEQYF. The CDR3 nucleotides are TGTGCCAGCAGTGAAGCGACGGGACTAGCGGGCGAGCAGTACTTC.

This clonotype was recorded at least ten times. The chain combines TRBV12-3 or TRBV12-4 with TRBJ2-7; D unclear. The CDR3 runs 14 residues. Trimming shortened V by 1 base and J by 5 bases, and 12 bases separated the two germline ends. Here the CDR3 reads CASSLVGSHNEQYF. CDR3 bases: TGTGCCAGCAGTTTAGTGGGAAGTCATAACGAGCAGTACTTC.

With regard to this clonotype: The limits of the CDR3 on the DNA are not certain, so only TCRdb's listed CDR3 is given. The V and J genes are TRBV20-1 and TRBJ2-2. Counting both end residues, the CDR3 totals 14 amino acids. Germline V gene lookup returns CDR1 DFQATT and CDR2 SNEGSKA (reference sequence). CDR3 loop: CSALPGFGAGELFF.

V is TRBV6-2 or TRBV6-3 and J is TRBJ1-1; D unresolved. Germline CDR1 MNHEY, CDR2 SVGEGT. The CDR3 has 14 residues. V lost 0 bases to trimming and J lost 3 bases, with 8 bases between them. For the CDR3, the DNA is TGTGCCAGCAGTTACTCAATAGAGCACACTGAAGCTTTCTTT. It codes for CASSYSIEHTEAFF.

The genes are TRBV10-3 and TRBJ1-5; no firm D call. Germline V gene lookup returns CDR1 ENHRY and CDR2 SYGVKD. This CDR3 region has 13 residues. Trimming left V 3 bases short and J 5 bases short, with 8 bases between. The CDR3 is CAISEVPDQPQHF. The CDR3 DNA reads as TGTGCCATCAGTGAAGTCCCCGATCAGCCCCAGCATTTT.

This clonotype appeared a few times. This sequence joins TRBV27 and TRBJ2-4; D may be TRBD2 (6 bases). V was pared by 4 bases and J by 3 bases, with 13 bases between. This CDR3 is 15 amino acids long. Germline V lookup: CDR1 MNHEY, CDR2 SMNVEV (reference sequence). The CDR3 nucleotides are TGTGCCAGCAGTTGGTCCTCCGGGGGCAAAAACATTCAGTACTTC. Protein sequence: CASSWSSGGKNIQYF.

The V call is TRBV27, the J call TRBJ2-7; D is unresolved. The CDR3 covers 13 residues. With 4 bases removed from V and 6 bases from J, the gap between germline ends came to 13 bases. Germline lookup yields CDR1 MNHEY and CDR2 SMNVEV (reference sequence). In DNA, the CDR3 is TGTGCCAGCAGTTCCAGACCTCCTAGCGAGCAGTACTTC. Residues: CASSSRPPSEQYF.

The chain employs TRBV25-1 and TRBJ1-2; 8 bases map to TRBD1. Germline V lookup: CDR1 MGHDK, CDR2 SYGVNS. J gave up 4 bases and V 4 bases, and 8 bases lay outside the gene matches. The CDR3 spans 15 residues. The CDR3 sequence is CASSATSDRGYGYTF. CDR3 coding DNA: TGTGCCAGCAGTGCCACCTCCGACAGGGGCTATGGCTACACCTTC.

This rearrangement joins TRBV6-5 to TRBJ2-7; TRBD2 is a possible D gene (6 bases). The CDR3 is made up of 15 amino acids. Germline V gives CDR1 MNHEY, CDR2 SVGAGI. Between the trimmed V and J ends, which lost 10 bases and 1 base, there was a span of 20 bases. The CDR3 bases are TGTGCCACCAGGGCGGCGGGGTTAGTATCCTACGAGCAGTACTTC. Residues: CATRAAGLVSYEQYF.